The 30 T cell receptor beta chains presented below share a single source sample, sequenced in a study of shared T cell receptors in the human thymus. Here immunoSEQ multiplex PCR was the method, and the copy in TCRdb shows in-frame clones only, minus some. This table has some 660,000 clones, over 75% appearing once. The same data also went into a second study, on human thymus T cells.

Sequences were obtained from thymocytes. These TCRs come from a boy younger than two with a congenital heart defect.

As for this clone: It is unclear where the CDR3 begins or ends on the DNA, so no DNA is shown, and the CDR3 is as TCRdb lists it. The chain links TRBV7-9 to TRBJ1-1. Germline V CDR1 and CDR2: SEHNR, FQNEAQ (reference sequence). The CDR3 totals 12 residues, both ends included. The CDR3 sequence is CASILGGTEAFF.

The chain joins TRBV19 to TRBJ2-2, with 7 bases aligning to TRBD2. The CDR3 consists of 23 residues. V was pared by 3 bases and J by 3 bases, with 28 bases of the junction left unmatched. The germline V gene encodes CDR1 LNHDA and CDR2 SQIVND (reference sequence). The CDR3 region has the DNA TGTGCCAGTAGTATGTCAAGAGGTCTGGGGGGGTCACGACCCCAACCGGACACCGGGGAGCTGTTTTTT. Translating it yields CASSMSRGLGGSRPQPDTGELFF.

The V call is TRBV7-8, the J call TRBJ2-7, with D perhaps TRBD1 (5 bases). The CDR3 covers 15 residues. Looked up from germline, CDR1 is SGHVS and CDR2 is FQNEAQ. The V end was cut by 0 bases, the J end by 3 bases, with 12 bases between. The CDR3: CASSLAVGQGYEQYF. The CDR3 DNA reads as TGTGCCAGCAGCTTAGCGGTGGGCCAGGGCTACGAGCAGTACTTC.

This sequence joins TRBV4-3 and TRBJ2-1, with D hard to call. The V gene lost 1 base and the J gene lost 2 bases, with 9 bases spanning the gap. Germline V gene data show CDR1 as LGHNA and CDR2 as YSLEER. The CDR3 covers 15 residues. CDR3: CASSQVERPYNEQFF. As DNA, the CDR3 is TGCGCCAGCAGCCAAGTAGAGCGTCCCTACAATGAGCAGTTCTTC.

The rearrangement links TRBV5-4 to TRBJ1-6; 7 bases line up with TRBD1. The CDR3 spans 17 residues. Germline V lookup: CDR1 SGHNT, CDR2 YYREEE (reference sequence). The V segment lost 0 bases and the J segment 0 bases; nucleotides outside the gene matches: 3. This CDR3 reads CASSLEGGSSYNSPLHF. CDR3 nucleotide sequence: TGTGCCAGCAGCTTGGAAGGGGGCAGCTCCTATAATTCACCCCTCCACTTT.

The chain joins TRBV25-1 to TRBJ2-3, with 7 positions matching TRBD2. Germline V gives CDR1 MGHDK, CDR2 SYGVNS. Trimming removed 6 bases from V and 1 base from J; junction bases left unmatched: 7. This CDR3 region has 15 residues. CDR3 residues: CASRVGLGGTDTQYF. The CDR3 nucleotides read TGTGCCAGCAGGGTCGGACTAGGGGGCACAGATACGCAGTATTTT.

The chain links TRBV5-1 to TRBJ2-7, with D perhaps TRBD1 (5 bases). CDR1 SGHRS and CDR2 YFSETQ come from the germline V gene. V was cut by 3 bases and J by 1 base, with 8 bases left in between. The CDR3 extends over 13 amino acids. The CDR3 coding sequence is TGCGCCAGCAGCTATGGACATTCCTACGAGCAGTACTTC. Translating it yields CASSYGHSYEQYF.

The CDR3 reads CASSPTIPDRKETQYF. CDR3 nucleotide sequence: TGCGCCAGCAGTCCCACAATACCGGACAGAAAAGAGACCCAGTACTTC. The chain links TRBV4-1 to TRBJ2-5; maybe TRBD1 (6 bases). CDR1 MGHRA and CDR2 YSYEKL come from the germline V gene. V was pared by 6 bases and J by 3 bases, with 20 bases between. CDR3 size: 16 residues.

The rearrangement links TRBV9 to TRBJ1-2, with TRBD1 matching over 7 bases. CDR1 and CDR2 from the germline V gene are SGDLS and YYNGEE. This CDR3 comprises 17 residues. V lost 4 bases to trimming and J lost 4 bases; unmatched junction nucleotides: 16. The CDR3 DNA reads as TGTGCCAGCAGCCCACACGACACCGGGACAGTGGTCTATGGCTACACCTTC. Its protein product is CASSPHDTGTVVYGYTF.

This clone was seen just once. DNA of the CDR3: TGCGCCAGCAGCTTGGGGCCTAGCGGGGGGGCTTGCACCGGGGAGCTGTTTTTT. It is translated as CASSLGPSGGACTGELFF. The chain couples TRBV5-1 to TRBJ2-2; TRBD2 aligns across 12 bases. The ends lost 0 bases at V and 4 bases at J; junction bases unmatched: 7. Germline values: CDR1 SGHRS, CDR2 YFSETQ. The CDR3 has 18 residues.

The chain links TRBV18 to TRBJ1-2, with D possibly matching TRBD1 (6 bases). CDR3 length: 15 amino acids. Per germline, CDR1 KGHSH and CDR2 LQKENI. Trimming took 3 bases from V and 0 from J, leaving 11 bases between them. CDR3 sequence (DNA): TGTGCCAGCTCACCCACGGACAGAACTAACTATGGCTACACCTTC. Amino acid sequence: CASSPTDRTNYGYTF.

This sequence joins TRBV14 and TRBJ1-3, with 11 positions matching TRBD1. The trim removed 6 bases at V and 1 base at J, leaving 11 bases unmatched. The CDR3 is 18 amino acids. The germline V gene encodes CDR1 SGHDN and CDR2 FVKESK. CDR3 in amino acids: CASSPNRTGGASGNTIYF. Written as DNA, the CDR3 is TGTGCCAGCAGTCCAAACCGGACAGGGGGCGCTTCTGGAAACACCATATATTTT. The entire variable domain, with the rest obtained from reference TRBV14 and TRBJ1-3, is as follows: EAGVTQFPSHSVIEKGQTVTLRCDPISGHDNLYWYRRVMGKEIKFLLHFVKESKQDESGMPNNRFLAERTGGTYSTLKVQPAELEDSGVYFCASSPNRTGGASGNTIYFGEGSWLTVV.

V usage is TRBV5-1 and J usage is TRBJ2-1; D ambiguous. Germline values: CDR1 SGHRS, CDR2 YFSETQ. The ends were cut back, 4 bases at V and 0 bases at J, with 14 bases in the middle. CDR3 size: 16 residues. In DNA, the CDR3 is TGCGCCAGCAGCATACAGACCAGTACCTCCTACAATGAGCAGTTCTTC. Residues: CASSIQTSTSYNEQFF.

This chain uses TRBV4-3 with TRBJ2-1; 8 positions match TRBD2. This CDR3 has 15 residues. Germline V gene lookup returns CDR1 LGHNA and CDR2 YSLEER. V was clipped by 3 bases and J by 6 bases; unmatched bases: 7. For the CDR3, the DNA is TGCGCCAGCAGCCAGAGCGGGAGTCCACGCAATGAGCAGTTCTTC. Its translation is CASSQSGSPRNEQFF.

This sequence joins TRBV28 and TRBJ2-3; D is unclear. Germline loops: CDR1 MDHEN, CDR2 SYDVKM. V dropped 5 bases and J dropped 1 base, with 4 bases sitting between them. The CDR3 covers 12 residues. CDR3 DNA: TGTGCCAGCAGTCGGGGCACAGATACGCAGTATTTT. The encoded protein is CASSRGTDTQYF.

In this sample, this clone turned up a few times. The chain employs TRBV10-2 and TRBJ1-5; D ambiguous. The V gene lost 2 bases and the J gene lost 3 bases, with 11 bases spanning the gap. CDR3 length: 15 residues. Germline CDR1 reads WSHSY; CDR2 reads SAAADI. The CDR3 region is CASSEKAGNNQPQHF. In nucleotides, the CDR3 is TGCGCCAGCAGTGAGAAGGCGGGGAACAATCAGCCCCAGCATTTT.

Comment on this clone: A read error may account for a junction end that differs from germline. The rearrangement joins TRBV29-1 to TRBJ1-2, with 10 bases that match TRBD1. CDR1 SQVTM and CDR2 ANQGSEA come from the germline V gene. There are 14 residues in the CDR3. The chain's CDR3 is CSVEAGQGNYGYPF. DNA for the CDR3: TGCAGCGTTGAAGCGGGACAGGGGAACTATGGCTACCCCTTC.

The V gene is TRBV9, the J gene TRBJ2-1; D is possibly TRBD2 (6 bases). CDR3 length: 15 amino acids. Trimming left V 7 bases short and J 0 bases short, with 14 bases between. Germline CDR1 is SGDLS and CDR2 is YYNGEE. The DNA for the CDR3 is TGTGCCAGCGGAAGAGCGGGCGGCTCCTACAATGAGCAGTTCTTC. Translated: CASGRAGGSYNEQFF.

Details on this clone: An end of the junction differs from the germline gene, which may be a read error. The CDR3 DNA follows: TGCGCCAGCGGTAGTTGGAGCAATGAGCAGTTCTTC. Translating gives CASGSWSNEQFF. The V and J genes are TRBV19 and TRBJ2-1; D might be TRBD2 (5 bases). Germline lookup yields CDR1 LNHDA and CDR2 SQIVND (reference sequence). The CDR3 length is 12 residues.

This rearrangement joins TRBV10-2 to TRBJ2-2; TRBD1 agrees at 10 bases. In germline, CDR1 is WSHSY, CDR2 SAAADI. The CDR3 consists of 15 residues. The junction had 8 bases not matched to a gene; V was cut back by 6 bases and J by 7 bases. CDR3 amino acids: CASSWDRGVFGELFF. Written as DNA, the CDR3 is TGCGCCAGCAGCTGGGACAGGGGTGTATTCGGGGAGCTGTTTTTT.

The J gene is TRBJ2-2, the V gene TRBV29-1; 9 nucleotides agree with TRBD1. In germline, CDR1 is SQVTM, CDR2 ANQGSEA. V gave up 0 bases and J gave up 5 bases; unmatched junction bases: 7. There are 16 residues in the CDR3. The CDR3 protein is CSVEDSGTGKTGELFF. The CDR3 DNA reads TGCAGCGTTGAAGATTCCGGGACAGGGAAAACCGGGGAGCTGTTTTTT.

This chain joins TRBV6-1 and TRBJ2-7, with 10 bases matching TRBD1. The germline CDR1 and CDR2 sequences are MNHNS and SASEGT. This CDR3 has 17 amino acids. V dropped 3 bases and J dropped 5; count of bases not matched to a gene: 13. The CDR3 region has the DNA TGTGCCAGCAGTGACCTTGGACAGGGGGTGACGCGGGACGAGCAGTACTTC. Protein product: CASSDLGQGVTRDEQYF.

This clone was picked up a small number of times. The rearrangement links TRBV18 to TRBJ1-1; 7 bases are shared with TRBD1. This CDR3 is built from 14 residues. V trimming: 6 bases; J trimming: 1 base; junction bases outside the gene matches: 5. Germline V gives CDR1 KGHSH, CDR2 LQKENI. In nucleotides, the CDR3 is TGTGCCAGCTCGCAGGACAGGTGGAACACTGAAGCTTTCTTT. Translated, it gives CASSQDRWNTEAFF.

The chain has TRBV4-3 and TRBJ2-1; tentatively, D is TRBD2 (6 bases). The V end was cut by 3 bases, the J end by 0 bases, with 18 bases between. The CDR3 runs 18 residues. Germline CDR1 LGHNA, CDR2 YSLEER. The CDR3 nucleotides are TGCGCCAGCAGCCATGATTCGGGACTCAGCAACTCCTACAATGAGCAGTTCTTC. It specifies CASSHDSGLSNSYNEQFF.

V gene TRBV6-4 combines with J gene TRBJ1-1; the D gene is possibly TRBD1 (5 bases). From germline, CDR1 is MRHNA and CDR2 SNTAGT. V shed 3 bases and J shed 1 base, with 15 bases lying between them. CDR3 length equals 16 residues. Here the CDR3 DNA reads TGTGCCAGCAGTGAGGGGCCCCGGGGGAGGAACACTGAAGCTTTCTTT. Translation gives CASSEGPRGRNTEAFF.

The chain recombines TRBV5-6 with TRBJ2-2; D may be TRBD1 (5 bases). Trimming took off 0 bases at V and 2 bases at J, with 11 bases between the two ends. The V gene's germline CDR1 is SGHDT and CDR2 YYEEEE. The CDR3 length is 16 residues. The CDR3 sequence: CASSLATGQNTGELFF. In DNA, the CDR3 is TGTGCCAGCAGCTTGGCAACAGGTCAAAACACCGGGGAGCTGTTTTTT. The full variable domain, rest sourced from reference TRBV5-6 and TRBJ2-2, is DAGVTQSPTHLIKTRGQQVTLRCSPKSGHDTVSWYQQALGQGPQFIFQYYEEEERQRGNFPDRFSGHQFPNYSSELNVNALLLGDSALYLCASSLATGQNTGELFFGEGSRLTVL.

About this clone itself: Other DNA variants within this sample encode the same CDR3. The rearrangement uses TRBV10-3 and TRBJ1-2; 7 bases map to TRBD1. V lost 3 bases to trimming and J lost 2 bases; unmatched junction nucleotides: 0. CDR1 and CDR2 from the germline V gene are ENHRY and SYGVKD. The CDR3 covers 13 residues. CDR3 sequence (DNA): TGTGCCATCAGTGAACAGGGGAACTATGGCTACACCTTC. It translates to CAISEQGNYGYTF.

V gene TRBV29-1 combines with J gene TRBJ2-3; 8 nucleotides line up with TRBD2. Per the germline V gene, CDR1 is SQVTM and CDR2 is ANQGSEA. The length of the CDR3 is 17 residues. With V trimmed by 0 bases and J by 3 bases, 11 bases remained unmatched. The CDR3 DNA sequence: TGCAGCGTTGAAGATCCCCCCCTACAGCGGGGGACAGATACGCAGTATTTT. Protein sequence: CSVEDPPLQRGTDTQYF.

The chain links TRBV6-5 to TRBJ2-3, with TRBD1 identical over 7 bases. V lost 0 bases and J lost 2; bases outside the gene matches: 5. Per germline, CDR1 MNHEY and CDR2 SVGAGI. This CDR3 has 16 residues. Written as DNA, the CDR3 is TGTGCCAGCAGTTACTCACGACAGGGTTACACAGATACGCAGTATTTT. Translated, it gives CASSYSRQGYTDTQYF.

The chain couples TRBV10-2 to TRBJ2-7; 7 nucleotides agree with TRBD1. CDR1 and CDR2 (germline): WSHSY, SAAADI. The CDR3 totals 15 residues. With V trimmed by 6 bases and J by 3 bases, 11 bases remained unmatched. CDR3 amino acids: CASRAWDSSFYEQYF. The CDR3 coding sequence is TGCGCCAGCAGAGCATGGGACAGCTCCTTCTACGAGCAGTACTTC.